The T cell receptor (beta chain) under discussion was sequenced for a study of blood T cell repertoires in COVID-19 (dated by TCRdb to about 2020). For the wider study: Samples covering the acute and convalescent phases of COVID-19 were provided by collaborators in the United States, Italy and Spain. The material from the prospective study consisted of cDNA or gDNA derived from T cells, B-cell-depleted T cells, or PBMCs. Deeply sampled blood TCRbeta repertoires from subjects exposed to, actively infected with, or recovered from COVID-19 were included in the dataset. The repertoires were released in a freely available public database intended as a resource for research on the immune response to SARS-CoV-2. The samples were drawn from two sources: the first 160 participants of the ongoing ImmuneRACE study, and 1,200 or so subjects contributed by 6 global collaborators. The sample metadata nearly always contained a de-identified subject ID, COVID-19 status, age in years and sex. Where available, HLA class I and class II types were obtained from metadata supplied by the sample provider rather than from assay-based typing.

The CDR3 runs 12 residues from the cysteine to the phenylalanine. The read is trimmed to its CDR3 DNA, 36 bases read in frame from base 1. Trimming takes 5 bases off V and 7 bases off J; junction bases not matched to a gene: 5. In regard to this clone: The specificity of this receptor is unknown. Per-base quality was not reported, and no clone a single base away is much larger than it.

TCRbeta CDR3 regions were amplified from genomic DNA by means of the immunoSEQ Assay, a bias-controlled multiplex PCR. The authors' analysis ran thus. Within the assay, amplification of reference gene primers was used to estimate how many nucleated cells each sample contained. To quantify the absolute abundance of each unique TCRbeta CDR3 rearrangement, sequence reads were collapsed and filtered. For each sample, productive Simpson clonality was calculated by taking the square root of Simpson's diversity index across productive rearrangements. The table was pulled from immuneACCESS by TCRdb, which kept in-frame rearrangements only. Such tables lose some clones; where checked, under half of the loss comes from unresolved V genes, and the rest has no known cause. The DNA gave D and trimming, while V, J and clone size come from that table. This sample is represented by 50,000 to 70,000 clones; approximately 90% of them were singletons. The ten largest clones take up roughly 8% of the sample.

General findings and caveats noted by the study authors: Clinical and demographic metadata were provided uncurated, with the amount varying by source and participant.

Each collaborating institution followed its own protocols to collect whole blood in K2EDTA tubes. For TCRbeta analysis, collaborator samples were shipped as frozen whole blood, as isolated PBMCs, or as DNA extracted from either sample type. Sequenced input: peripheral blood. This TCR derives from a woman aged 70-85 years with active COVID-19. The V and J segments used are TRBV12-3 or TRBV12-4 and TRBJ2-7; TRBD1 agrees with 7 junctional bases. In nucleotide form, the sequence is TGTGCCAGCAGTCCACAGGGGCTTGAGCAGTACTTC. It specifies CASSPQGLEQYF.